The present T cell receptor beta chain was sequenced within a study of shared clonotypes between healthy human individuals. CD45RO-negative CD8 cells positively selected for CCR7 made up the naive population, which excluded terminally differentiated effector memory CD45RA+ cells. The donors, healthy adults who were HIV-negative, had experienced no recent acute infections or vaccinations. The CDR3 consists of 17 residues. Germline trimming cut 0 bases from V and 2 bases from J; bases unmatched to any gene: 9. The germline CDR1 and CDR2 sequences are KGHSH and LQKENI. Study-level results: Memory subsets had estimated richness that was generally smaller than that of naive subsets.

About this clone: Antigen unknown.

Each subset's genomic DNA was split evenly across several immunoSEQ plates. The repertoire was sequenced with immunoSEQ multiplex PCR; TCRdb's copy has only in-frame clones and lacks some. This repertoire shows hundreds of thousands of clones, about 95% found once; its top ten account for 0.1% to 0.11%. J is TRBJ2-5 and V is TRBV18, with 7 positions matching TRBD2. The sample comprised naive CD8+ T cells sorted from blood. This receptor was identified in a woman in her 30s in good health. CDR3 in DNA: TGTGCCAGCTCACCACCGGACGGACTAGGGGAACAAGAGACCCAGTACTTC. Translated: CASSPPDGLGEQETQYF.